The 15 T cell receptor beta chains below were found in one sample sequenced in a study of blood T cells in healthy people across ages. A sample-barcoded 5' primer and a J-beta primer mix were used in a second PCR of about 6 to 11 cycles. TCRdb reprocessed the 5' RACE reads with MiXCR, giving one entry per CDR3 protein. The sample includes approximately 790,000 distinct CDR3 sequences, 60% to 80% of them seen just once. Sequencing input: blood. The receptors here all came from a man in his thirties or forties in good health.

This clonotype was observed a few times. This chain's CDR3 is CSTTEDSQTYGYTF. The CDR3 DNA reads as TGCAGCACTACCGAGGACAGCCAGACCTATGGCTACACCTTC. The rearrangement uses TRBV29-1 and TRBJ1-2; tentative D call: TRBD1 (6 bases). Germline V CDR1 and CDR2: SQVTM, ANQGSEA. Trimming left V 8 bases short and J 4 bases short, with 20 bases between. The CDR3 totals 14 residues.

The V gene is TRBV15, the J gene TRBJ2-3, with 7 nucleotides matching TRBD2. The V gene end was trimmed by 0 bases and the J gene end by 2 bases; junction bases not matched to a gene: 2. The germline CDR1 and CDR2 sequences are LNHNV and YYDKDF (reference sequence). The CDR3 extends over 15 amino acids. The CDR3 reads CATSRDERDTDTQYF. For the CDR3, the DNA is TGTGCCACCAGCAGAGACGAGCGGGACACAGATACGCAGTATTTT. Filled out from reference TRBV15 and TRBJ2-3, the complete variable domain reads DAMVIQNPRYQVTQFGKPVTLSCSQTLNHNVMYWYQQKSSQAPKLLFHYYDKDFNNEADTPDNFQSRRPNTSFCFLDIRSPGLGDTAMYLCATSRDERDTDTQYFGPGTRLTVL.

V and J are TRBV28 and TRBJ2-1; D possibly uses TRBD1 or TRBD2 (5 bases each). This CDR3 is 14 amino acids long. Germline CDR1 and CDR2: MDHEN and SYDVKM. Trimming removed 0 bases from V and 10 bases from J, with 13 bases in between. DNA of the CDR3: TGTGCCAGCAGTTTATGGGGACGCCGGTGGGAGCAGTTCTTC. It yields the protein CASSLWGRRWEQFF. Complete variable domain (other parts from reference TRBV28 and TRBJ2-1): DVKVTQSSRYLVKRTGEKVFLECVQDMDHENMFWYRQDPGLGLRLIYFSYDVKMKEKGDIPEGYSVSREKKERFSLILESASTNQTSMYLCASSLWGRRWEQFFGPGTRLTVL.

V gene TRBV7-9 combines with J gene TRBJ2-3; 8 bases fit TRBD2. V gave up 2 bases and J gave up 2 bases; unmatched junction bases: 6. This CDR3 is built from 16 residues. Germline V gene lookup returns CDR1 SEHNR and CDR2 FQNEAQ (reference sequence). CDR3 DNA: TGTGCCAGCAGCTTATCCCTTAGCGGGACCACAGATACGCAGTATTTT. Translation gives CASSLSLSGTTDTQYF.

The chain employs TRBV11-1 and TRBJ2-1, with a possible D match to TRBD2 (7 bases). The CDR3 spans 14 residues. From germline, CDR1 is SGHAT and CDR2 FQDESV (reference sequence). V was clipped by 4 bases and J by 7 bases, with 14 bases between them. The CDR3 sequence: CASSSGGNRNEQFF. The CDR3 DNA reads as TGTGCCAGCAGCTCGGGGGGCAATCGGAATGAGCAGTTCTTC.

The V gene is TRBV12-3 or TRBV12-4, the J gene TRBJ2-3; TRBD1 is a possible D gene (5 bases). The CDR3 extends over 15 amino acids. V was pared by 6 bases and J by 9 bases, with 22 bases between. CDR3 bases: TGTGCCAGCAGCTCGGACATGAGTTTGGTGGGGACGCAGTATTTT. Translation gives CASSSDMSLVGTQYF.

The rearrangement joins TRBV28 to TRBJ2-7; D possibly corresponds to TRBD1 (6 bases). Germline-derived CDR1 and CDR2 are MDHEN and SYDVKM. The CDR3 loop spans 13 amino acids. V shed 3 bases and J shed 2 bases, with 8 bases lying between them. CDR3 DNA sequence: TGTGCCAGCAGTTTTTACAGGGCCTACGAGCAGTACTTC. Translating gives CASSFYRAYEQYF. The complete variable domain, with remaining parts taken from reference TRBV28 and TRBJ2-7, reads DVKVTQSSRYLVKRTGEKVFLECVQDMDHENMFWYRQDPGLGLRLIYFSYDVKMKEKGDIPEGYSVSREKKERFSLILESASTNQTSMYLCASSFYRAYEQYFGPGTRLTVT.

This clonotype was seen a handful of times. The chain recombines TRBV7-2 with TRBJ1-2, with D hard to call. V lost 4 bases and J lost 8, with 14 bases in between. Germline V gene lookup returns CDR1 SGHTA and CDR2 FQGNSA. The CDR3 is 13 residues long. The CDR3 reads CASSSDGLGGYTF. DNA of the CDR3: TGTGCCAGCAGCTCCGACGGCCTGGGGGGCTACACCTTC.

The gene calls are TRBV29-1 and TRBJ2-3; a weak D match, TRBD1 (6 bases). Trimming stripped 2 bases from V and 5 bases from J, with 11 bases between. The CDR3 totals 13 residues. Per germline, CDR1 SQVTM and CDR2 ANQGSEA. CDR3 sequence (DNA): TGCAGCGTTGAACAGGGGACGAAAGATACGCAGTATTTT. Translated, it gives CSVEQGTKDTQYF.

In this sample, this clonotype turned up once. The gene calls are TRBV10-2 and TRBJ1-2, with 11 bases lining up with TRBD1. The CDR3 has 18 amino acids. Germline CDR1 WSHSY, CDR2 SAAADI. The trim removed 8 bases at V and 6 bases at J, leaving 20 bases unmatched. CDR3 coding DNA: TGCGCCAGCGGTGGAGCTGGACAGGGGGCAAAGGGAGGTGATGGCTACACCTTC. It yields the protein CASGGAGQGAKGGDGYTF.

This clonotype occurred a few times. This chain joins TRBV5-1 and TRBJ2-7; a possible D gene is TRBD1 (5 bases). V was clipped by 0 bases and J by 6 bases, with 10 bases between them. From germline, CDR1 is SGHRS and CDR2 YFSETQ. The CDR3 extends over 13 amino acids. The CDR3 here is CASSLDRTSEQYF. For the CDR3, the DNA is TGCGCCAGCAGCTTGGACAGGACCTCCGAGCAGTACTTC.

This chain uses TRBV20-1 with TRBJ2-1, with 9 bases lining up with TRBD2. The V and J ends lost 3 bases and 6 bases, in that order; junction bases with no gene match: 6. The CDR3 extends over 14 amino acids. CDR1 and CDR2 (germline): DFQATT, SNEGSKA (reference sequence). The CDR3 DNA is TGCAGTGCTAGTATTAGCGGGGGCCTCAATGAGCAGTTCTTC. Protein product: CSASISGGLNEQFF.

This CDR3 reads CASSLRTITYYEQYF. DNA of the CDR3: TGTGCCAGCAGCTTACGGACTATTACATACTACGAGCAGTACTTC. The chain joins TRBV5-4 to TRBJ2-7; TRBD2 might be the D (6 bases). This CDR3 has 15 amino acids. Trimming stripped 2 bases from V and 3 bases from J, with 15 bases between. Germline-derived CDR1 and CDR2 are SGHNT and YYREEE (reference sequence). Based on the CDR3 plus reference TRBV5-4 and TRBJ2-7, the full variable domain is ETGVTQSPTHLIKTRGQQVTLRCSSQSGHNTVSWYQQALGQGPQFIFQYYREEENGRGNFPPRFSGLQFPNYSSELNVNALELDDSALYLCASSLRTITYYEQYFGPGTRLTVT.

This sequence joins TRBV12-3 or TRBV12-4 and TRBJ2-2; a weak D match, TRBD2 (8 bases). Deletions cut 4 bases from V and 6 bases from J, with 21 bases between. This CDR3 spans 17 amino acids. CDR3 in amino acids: CASSWRGVDRAAGELFF. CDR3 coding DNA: TGTGCCAGCAGTTGGCGGGGGGTCGACAGGGCGGCCGGGGAGCTGTTTTTT.

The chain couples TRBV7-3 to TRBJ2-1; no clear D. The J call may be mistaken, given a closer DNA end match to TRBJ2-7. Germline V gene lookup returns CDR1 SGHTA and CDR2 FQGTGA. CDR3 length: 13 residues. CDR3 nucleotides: TGTGCCAGCAGCTTATCTGGAAGCAATGAGCAGTACTTC. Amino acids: CASSLSGSNEQYF.